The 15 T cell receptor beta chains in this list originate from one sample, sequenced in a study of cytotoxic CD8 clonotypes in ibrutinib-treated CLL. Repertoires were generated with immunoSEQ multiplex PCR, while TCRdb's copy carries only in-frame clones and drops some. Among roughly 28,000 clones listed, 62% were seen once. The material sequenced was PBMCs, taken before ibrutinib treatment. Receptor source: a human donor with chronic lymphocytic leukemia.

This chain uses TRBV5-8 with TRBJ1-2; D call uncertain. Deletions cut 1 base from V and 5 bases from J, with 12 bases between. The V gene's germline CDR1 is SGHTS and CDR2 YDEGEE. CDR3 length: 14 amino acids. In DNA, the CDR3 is TGTGCCAGCAGCTTGCGGTCAGGACTTTATGGCTACACCTTC. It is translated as CASSLRSGLYGYTF.

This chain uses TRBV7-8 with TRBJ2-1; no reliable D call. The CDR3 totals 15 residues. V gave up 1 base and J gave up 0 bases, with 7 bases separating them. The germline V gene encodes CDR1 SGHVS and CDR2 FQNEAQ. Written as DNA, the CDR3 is TGTGCCAGCAGCTTAGGAGCAATCTCCTACAATGAGCAGTTCTTC. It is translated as CASSLGAISYNEQFF.

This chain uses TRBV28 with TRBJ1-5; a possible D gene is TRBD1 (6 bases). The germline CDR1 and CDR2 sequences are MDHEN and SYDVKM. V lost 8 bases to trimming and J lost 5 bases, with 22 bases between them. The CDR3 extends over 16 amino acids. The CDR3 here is CASGSGARTAHQPQHF. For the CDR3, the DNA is TGTGCCAGCGGGAGCGGAGCTCGGACAGCTCATCAGCCCCAGCATTTT.

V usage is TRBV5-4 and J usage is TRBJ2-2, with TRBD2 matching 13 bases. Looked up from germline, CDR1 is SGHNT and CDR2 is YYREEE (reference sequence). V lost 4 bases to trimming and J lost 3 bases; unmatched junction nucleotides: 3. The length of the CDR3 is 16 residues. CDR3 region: CASSRGLAGDTGELFF. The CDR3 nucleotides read TGTGCCAGCAGCCGAGGACTAGCGGGAGACACCGGGGAGCTGTTTTTT.

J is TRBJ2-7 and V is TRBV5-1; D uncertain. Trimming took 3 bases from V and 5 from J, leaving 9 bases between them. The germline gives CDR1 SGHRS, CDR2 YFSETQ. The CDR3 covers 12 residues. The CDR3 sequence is CASSSTGDEQYF. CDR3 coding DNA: TGCGCCAGCAGCTCCACTGGAGACGAGCAGTACTTC.

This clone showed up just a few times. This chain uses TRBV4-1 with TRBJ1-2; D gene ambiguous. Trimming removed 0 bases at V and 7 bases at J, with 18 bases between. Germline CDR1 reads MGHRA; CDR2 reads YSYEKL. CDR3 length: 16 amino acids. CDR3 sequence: CASSQDIPGLYTGYTF. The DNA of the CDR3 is TGCGCCAGCAGCCAAGATATACCGGGTTTGTATACTGGCTACACCTTC.

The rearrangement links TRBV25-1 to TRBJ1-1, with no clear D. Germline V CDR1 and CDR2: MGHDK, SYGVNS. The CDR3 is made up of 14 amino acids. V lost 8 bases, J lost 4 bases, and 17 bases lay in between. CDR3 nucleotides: TGTGCCAGCGGCCCAAGGATTTTGGGCACTGAAGCTTTCTTT. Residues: CASGPRILGTEAFF.

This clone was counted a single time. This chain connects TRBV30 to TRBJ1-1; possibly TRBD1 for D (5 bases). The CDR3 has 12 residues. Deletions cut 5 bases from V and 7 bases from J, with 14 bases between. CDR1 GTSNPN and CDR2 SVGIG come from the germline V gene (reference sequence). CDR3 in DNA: TGTGCCTGGGGTGGGACGTCATTTGAAGCTTTCTTT. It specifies CAWGGTSFEAFF.

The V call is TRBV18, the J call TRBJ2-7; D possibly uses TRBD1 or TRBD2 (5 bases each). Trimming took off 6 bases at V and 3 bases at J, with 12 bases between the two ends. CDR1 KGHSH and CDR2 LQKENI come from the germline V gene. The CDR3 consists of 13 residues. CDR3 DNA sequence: TGTGCCAGCTCGGTAGGGACGGTCTACGAGCAGTACTTC. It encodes CASSVGTVYEQYF. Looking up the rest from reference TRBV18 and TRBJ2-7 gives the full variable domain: NAGVMQNPRHLVRRRGQEARLRCSPMKGHSHVYWYRQLPEEGLKFMVYLQKENIIDESGMPKERFSAEFPKEGPSILRIQQVVRGDSAAYFCASSVGTVYEQYFGPGTRLTVT.

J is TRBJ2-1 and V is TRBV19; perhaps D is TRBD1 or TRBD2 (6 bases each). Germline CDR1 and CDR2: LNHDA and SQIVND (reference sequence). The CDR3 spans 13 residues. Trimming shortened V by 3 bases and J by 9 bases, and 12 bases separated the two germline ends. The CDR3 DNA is TGTGCCAGTAGTATTGGGAAGGGGGGTGAGCAGTTCTTC. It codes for CASSIGKGGEQFF.

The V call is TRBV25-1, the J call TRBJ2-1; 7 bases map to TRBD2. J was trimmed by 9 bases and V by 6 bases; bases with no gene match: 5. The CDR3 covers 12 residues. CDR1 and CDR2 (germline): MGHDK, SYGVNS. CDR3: CASSGEGSEQFF. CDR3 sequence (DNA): TGTGCCAGCAGCGGGGAGGGCAGTGAGCAGTTCTTC.

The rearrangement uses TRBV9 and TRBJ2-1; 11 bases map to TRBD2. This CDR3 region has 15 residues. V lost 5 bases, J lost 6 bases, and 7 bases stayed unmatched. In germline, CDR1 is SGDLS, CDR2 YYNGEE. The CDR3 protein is CASSLGLAGLNEQFF. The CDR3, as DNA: TGTGCCAGCAGTCTCGGACTAGCGGGCCTCAATGAGCAGTTCTTC.

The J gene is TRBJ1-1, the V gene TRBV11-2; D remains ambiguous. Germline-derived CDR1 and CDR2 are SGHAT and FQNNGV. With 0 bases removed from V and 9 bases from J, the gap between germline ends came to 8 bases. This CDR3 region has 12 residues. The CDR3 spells CASSLEVHKAFF. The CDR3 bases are TGTGCCAGCAGCTTAGAAGTTCATAAAGCTTTCTTT.

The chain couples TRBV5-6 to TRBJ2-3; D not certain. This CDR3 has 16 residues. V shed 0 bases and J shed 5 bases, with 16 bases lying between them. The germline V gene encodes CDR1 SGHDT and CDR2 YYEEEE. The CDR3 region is CASSLGWQFVEDTQYF. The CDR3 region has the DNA TGTGCCAGCAGCTTGGGTTGGCAGTTCGTCGAAGATACGCAGTATTTT.

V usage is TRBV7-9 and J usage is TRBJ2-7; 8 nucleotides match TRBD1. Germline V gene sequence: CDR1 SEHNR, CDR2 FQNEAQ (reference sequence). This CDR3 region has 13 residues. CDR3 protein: CASSEGVGTGQVV. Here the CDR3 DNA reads TGTGCCAGCAGCGAAGGAGTAGGGACAGGTCAAGTCGTC.